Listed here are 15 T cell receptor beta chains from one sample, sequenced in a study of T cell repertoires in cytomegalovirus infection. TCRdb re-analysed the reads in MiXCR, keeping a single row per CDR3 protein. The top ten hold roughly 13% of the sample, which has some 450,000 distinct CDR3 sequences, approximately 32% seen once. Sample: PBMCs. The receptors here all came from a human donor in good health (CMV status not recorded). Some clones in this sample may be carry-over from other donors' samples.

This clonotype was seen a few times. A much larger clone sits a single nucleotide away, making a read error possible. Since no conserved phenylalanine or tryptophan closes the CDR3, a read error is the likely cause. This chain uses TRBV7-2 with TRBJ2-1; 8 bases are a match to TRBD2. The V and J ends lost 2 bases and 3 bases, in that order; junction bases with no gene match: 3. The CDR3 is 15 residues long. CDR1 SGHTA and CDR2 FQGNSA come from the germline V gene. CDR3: CASSLNSGVYNEQFL. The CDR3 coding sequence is TGTGCCAGCAGCTTAAATAGCGGGGTCTACAATGAGCAGTTCTTA.

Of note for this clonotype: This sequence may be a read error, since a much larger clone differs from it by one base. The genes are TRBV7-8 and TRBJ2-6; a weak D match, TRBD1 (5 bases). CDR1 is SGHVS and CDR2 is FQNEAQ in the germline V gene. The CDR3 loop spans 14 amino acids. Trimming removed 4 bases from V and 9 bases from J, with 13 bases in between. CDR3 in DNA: TGTGCCAGCAGCTCGGAAGACAGTGTCAACGTCCTGACTTTC. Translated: CASSSEDSVNVLTF.

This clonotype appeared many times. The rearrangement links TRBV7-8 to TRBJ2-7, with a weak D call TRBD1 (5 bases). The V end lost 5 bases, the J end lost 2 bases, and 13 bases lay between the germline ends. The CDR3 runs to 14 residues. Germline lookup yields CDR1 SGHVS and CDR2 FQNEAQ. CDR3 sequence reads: CASSLRQRAYEQYF. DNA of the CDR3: TGTGCCAGCAGCCTACGACAGCGAGCCTACGAGCAGTACTTC.

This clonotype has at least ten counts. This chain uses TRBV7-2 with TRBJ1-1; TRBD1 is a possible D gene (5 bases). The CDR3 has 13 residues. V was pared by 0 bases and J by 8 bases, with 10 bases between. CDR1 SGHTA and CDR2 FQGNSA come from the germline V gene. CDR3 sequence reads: CASSLAWTPEAFF. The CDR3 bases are TGTGCCAGCAGCTTAGCGTGGACACCCGAAGCTTTCTTT.

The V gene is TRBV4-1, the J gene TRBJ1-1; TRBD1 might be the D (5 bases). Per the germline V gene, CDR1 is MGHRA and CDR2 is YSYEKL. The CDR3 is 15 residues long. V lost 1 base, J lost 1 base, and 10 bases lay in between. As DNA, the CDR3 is TGCGCCAGCAGCCAAGGGCAGGGCCCGAACACTGAAGCTTTCTTT. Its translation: CASSQGQGPNTEAFF.

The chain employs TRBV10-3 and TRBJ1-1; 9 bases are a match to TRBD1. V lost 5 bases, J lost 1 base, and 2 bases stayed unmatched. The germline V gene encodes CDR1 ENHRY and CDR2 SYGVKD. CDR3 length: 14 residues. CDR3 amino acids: CAISKQGANTEAFF. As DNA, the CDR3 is TGTGCCATCAGTAAACAGGGGGCGAACACTGAAGCTTTCTTT.

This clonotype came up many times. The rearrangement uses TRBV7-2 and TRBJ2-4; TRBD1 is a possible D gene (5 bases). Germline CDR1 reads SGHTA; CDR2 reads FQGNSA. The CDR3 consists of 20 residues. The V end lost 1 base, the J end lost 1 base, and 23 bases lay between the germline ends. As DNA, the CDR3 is TGTGCCAGCAGCTTAGTAGGGGCCGGGTCTCCCCCCTGGGCCAAAAACATTCAGTACTTC. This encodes CASSLVGAGSPPWAKNIQYF.

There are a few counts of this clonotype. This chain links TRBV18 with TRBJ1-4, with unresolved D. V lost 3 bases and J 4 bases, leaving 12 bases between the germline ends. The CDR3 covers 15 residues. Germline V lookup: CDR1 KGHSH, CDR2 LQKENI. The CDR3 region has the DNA TGTGCCAGCTCACCCCGGGAGGCGTTTAATGAAAAACTGTTTTTT. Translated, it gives CASSPREAFNEKLFF. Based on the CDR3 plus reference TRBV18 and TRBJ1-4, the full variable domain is NAGVMQNPRHLVRRRGQEARLRCSPMKGHSHVYWYRQLPEEGLKFMVYLQKENIIDESGMPKERFSAEFPKEGPSILRIQQVVRGDSAAYFCASSPREAFNEKLFFGSGTQLSVL.

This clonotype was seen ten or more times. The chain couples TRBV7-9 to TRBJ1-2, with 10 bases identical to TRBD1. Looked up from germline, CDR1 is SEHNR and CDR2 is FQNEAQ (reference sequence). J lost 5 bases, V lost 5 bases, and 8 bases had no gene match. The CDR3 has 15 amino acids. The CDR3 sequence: CASSPTGTGVYGYTF. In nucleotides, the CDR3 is TGTGCCAGCAGCCCTACCGGGACAGGGGTTTATGGCTACACCTTC.

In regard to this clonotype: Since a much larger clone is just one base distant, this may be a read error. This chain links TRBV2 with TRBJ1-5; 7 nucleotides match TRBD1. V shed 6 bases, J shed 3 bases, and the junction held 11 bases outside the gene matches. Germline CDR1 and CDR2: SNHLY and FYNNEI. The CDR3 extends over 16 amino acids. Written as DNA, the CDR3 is TGTGCCAGCAGACAACAGGGGTCCGGTGTCAATCAGCCCCAGCATTTT. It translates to CASRQQGSGVNQPQHF.

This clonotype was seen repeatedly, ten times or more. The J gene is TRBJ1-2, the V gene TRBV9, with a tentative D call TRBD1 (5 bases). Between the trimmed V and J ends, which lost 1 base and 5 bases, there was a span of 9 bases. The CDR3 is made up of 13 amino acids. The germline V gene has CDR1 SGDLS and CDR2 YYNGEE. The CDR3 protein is CASSVQGGYGYTF. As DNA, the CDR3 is TGTGCCAGCAGCGTACAGGGAGGGTATGGCTACACCTTC.

This chain's CDR3 is CATSDASGGAFTGELFF. DNA of the CDR3: TGTGCCACCAGTGATGCTAGCGGGGGGGCCTTCACCGGGGAGCTGTTTTTT. The chain carries TRBV24-1 and TRBJ2-2; 12 positions agree with TRBD2. Germline V CDR1 and CDR2: KGHDR, SFDVKD. The CDR3 covers 17 residues. V was clipped by 3 bases and J by 4 bases; unmatched bases: 5.

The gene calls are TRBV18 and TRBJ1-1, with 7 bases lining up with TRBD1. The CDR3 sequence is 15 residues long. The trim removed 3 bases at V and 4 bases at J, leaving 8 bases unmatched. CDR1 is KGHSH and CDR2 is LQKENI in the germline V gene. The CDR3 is CASSPVRTGGTEAFF. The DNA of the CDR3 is TGTGCCAGCTCACCTGTACGGACAGGCGGCACTGAAGCTTTCTTT. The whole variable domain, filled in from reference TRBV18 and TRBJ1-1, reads NAGVMQNPRHLVRRRGQEARLRCSPMKGHSHVYWYRQLPEEGLKFMVYLQKENIIDESGMPKERFSAEFPKEGPSILRIQQVVRGDSAAYFCASSPVRTGGTEAFFGQGTRLTVV.

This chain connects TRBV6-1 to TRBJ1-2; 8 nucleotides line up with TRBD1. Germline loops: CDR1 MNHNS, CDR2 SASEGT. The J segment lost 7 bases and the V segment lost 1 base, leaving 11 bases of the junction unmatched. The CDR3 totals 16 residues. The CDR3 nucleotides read TGTGCCAGCAGTGAAGTGTACGGTGCAGGGGGCCGTGGCTACACCTTC. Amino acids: CASSEVYGAGGRGYTF.

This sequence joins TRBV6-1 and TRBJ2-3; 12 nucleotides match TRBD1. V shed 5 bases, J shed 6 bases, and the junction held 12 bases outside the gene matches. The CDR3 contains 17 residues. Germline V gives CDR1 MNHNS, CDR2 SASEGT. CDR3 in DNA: TGTGCCAGCAGTTTTGAAGGTTCCGGGACAGGGGGCGATACGCAGTATTTT. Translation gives CASSFEGSGTGGDTQYF.